These 16 T cell receptor beta chains share one sample of origin, sequenced in a study of CD8+ T cells in alopecia areata. Following RNA extraction, reverse transcription yielded cDNA that acted as the sequencing template. The method was immunoSEQ multiplex PCR; TCRdb's version includes in-frame clones alone and lacks a portion of them. The sample yields 120,000 to 150,000 clones, around four fifths seen once. Indicated treatment: oral pan-JAK inhibitor, 5-10 mg twice daily. Sample: CD8+ T cells sorted from blood, taken at week 4, from a patient treated with tofacitinib. The receptors derive from a human donor with alopecia areata.

This chain links TRBV7-9 with TRBJ2-7; 11 positions match TRBD1. Germline V gene lookup returns CDR1 SEHNR and CDR2 FQNEAQ (reference sequence). This CDR3 contains 15 residues. J was trimmed by 1 base and V by 4 bases; bases with no gene match: 3. The CDR3 DNA follows: TGTGCCAGCAGCTCCGGACAGGGGGCATCCTACGAGCAGTACTTC. Translation: CASSSGQGASYEQYF.

The genes are TRBV5-4 and TRBJ2-7, with D tentatively TRBD1 or TRBD2 (5 bases each). V lost 6 bases and J lost 7, with 14 bases in between. Germline V gives CDR1 SGHNT, CDR2 YYREEE (reference sequence). CDR3 size: 12 residues. CDR3: CASMGPGGEQYF. In DNA form, the CDR3 reads TGTGCCAGCATGGGACCTGGCGGTGAGCAGTACTTC.

The gene calls are TRBV27 and TRBJ2-3; a weak D match, TRBD1 (6 bases). CDR3 length: 16 residues. Germline CDR1 is MNHEY and CDR2 is SMNVEV (reference sequence). V was cut by 3 bases and J by 2 bases, with 15 bases left in between. CDR3 loop: CASSLWQGPHTDTQYF. CDR3 sequence (DNA): TGTGCCAGCAGTTTGTGGCAGGGGCCCCACACAGATACGCAGTATTTT.

The chain employs TRBV6-1 and TRBJ2-1, with D maybe TRBD2 (6 bases). The CDR3 loop spans 15 amino acids. Between the trimmed V and J ends, which lost 1 base and 6 bases, there was a span of 13 bases. Germline V gives CDR1 MNHNS, CDR2 SASEGT. CDR3 residues: CASSEGVAELNEQFF. The CDR3 nucleotides are TGTGCCAGCAGTGAAGGGGTAGCGGAACTCAATGAGCAGTTCTTC.

V gene TRBV7-6 combines with J gene TRBJ2-5; a possible D gene is TRBD2 (6 bases). Germline V lookup: CDR1 SGHVS, CDR2 FNYEAQ. The V end was cut by 5 bases, the J end by 5 bases, with 24 bases between. This CDR3 contains 17 residues. CDR3 in DNA: TGTGCCAGCAGCCCCTATTTGGCGGGGACTGTCCACGAGACCCAGTACTTC. Translation gives CASSPYLAGTVHETQYF.

This sequence joins TRBV25-1 and TRBJ1-2; weak D call: TRBD1 (5 bases). Trimming removed 4 bases at V and 6 bases at J, with 12 bases between. The CDR3 totals 13 residues. Germline-derived CDR1 and CDR2 are MGHDK and SYGVNS. The CDR3 spells CASSGGAGNGYTF. CDR3 bases: TGTGCCAGCAGTGGCGGGGCCGGGAATGGCTACACCTTC.

V usage is TRBV9 and J usage is TRBJ2-2; weak D call: TRBD1 (6 bases). The V and J ends lost 0 bases and 5 bases respectively, with 11 bases between them. Germline loops: CDR1 SGDLS, CDR2 YYNGEE. This CDR3 has 15 residues. This chain's CDR3 is CASSVGGTKTGELFF. As DNA, the CDR3 is TGTGCCAGCAGCGTAGGAGGGACAAAGACCGGGGAGCTGTTTTTT.

The V call is TRBV5-1, the J call TRBJ2-7, with D possibly being TRBD1 (6 bases). Germline V gene data show CDR1 as SGHRS and CDR2 as YFSETQ. This CDR3 contains 16 residues. The V gene lost 6 bases and the J gene lost 1 base, with 20 bases spanning the gap. In nucleotides, the CDR3 is TGCGCCAGCACCAAGGCGGCAGGGGCTTCGTCCTACGAGCAGTACTTC. This codes for CASTKAAGASSYEQYF. Filled out from reference TRBV5-1 and TRBJ2-7, the complete variable domain reads KAGVTQTPRYLIKTRGQQVTLSCSPISGHRSVSWYQQTPGQGLQFLFEYFSETQRNKGNFPGRFSGRQFSNSRSEMNVSTLELGDSALYLCASTKAAGASSYEQYFGPGTRLTVT.

The J gene is TRBJ2-5, the V gene TRBV30; tentatively, D is TRBD1 (6 bases). The CDR3 length is 15 residues. V lost 2 bases and J lost 0, with 13 bases in between. CDR1 and CDR2 (germline): GTSNPN, SVGIG (reference sequence). For the CDR3, the DNA is TGTGCCTGGAGTACGGGAACAGGGTACCAAGAGACCCAGTACTTC. It is translated as CAWSTGTGYQETQYF. The variable domain in full, with the rest retrieved from reference TRBV30 and TRBJ2-5, is SQTIHQWPATLVQPVGSPLSLECTVEGTSNPNLYWYRQAAGRGLQLLFYSVGIGQISSEVPQNLSASRPQDRQFILSSKKLLLSDSGFYLCAWSTGTGYQETQYFGPGTRLLVL.

The V call is TRBV4-1, the J call TRBJ1-5; 7 bases agree with TRBD1. The V gene's germline CDR1 is MGHRA and CDR2 YSYEKL. Trimming removed 2 bases from V and 2 bases from J; junction bases left unmatched: 3. This CDR3 region has 15 residues. This chain's CDR3 is CASSQRQGGNQPQHF. The CDR3 DNA is TGCGCCAGCAGCCAAAGACAGGGTGGCAATCAGCCCCAGCATTTT.

This clone was picked up a small number of times. The V and J genes are TRBV10-3 and TRBJ2-1; a possible D gene is TRBD1 (5 bases). Germline V lookup: CDR1 ENHRY, CDR2 SYGVKD. V lost 3 bases and J lost 3, with 12 bases in between. The CDR3 covers 15 residues. In nucleotides, the CDR3 is TGTGCCATCAGTGATAAGGGGCCCGTCTACAATGAGCAGTTCTTC. Its protein product is CAISDKGPVYNEQFF.

V usage is TRBV29-1 and J usage is TRBJ2-3; D is undetermined. CDR3 length: 12 amino acids. The germline gives CDR1 SQVTM, CDR2 ANQGSEA. With 2 bases removed from V and 2 bases from J, the gap between germline ends came to 5 bases. The CDR3 protein is CSVEFHTDTQYF. The DNA of the CDR3 is TGCAGCGTTGAATTTCACACAGATACGCAGTATTTT.

V is TRBV9 and J is TRBJ2-6; D is ambiguous. This CDR3 is 16 amino acids long. The V gene's germline CDR1 is SGDLS and CDR2 YYNGEE. V was shortened by 3 bases and J by 2 bases, with 12 bases between the two germline ends. This chain's CDR3 is CASSAQDGAGANVLTF. CDR3 sequence (DNA): TGTGCCAGCAGCGCGCAGGACGGTGCTGGGGCCAACGTCCTGACTTTC.

The chain combines TRBV4-3 with TRBJ2-5, with D perhaps assigned TRBD1 or TRBD2 (5 bases each). The germline V and J ends were trimmed by 5 bases and 9 bases, with 22 bases remaining between them. Germline assignment: CDR1 LGHNA and CDR2 YSLEER. The CDR3 covers 15 residues. CDR3 bases: TGCGCCAGCAGCTCCCGGGACGGCAATAATGTGGCCCAGTACTTC. This codes for CASSSRDGNNVAQYF.

The chain couples TRBV27 to TRBJ1-1, with D tentatively TRBD1 (6 bases). V lost 3 bases and J lost 3, with 8 bases in between. Germline values: CDR1 MNHEY, CDR2 SMNVEV (reference sequence). CDR3 length: 13 amino acids. The CDR3 nucleotides are TGTGCCAGCAGTTTCCGACAGGACACTGAAGCTTTCTTT. This gives the protein CASSFRQDTEAFF.

V is TRBV4-2 and J is TRBJ2-1; TRBD2 aligns across 10 bases. V lost 1 base, J lost 9 bases, and 9 bases stayed unmatched. The germline gives CDR1 LGHNA, CDR2 YNFKEQ. There are 16 residues in the CDR3. The CDR3: CASSQAWSGGASEQFF. The CDR3 DNA reads as TGTGCCAGCAGCCAAGCTTGGAGCGGGGGGGCCTCTGAGCAGTTCTTC.